The 8 T cell receptor beta chains given below trace back to one sample, sequenced in a study of vaccination and CD4 T cells after COVID-19. The sample's treatment: roughly 10-day PBMC culture with coronavirus spike peptide pools or control peptides (ViraFEST assay). Antigens for these TCRs are unknown. The Oncomine TCR Beta short-read assay sequenced DNA from cultured CD4+ T cells. TCRdb reanalysed the PCR reads using MiXCR and keeps one entry per CDR3 protein. The sample holds about 17,000 distinct CDR3 sequences, approximately 54% seen once. Sequencing used CD4+ T cells from blood, cultured in vitro. The receptors derive from a human donor who had recovered from COVID-19.

This clonotype was observed a handful of times. The chain couples TRBV27 to TRBJ2-3; possible D gene TRBD2, 5 bases. Per the germline V gene, CDR1 is MNHEY and CDR2 is SMNVEV (reference sequence). There are 17 residues in the CDR3. Trimming stripped 1 base from V and 4 bases from J, with 18 bases between. CDR3 sequence: CASSLLPTGKKADTQYF. CDR3 sequence (DNA): TGTGCCAGCAGTTTATTGCCGACCGGGAAGAAGGCAGATACGCAGTATTTT.

This clonotype was observed a few times. The rearrangement uses TRBV20-1 and TRBJ2-5; 8 nucleotides match TRBD1. Germline CDR1 DFQATT, CDR2 SNEGSKA (reference sequence). The CDR3 runs to 14 residues. The V segment lost 3 bases and the J segment 2 bases; nucleotides outside the gene matches: 5. The chain's CDR3 is CSASGDRNQETQYF. In DNA form, the CDR3 reads TGCAGTGCTAGTGGGGACAGGAATCAAGAGACCCAGTACTTC.

This clonotype turned up a few times. V and J are TRBV6-1 and TRBJ1-6; no reliable D call. Trimming cost V 1 base and J 13 bases, with 14 bases left between them. Germline V lookup: CDR1 MNHNS, CDR2 SASEGT. CDR3 size: 14 residues. The CDR3, as DNA: TGTGCCAGCAGTGAAGAGGGCCGGGTACGTCCCCTCCACTTT. Translation gives CASSEEGRVRPLHF.

CDR3 coding DNA: TGTGCCTGGAGTCGGACCGCAGGGCCCCAGCATTTT. This gives the protein CAWSRTAGPQHF. The genes are TRBV30 and TRBJ1-5; D not certain. CDR1 GTSNPN and CDR2 SVGIG come from the germline V gene (reference sequence). V lost 2 bases, J lost 9 bases, and 11 bases lay in between. The CDR3 is 12 amino acids.

This clonotype has more than one count but fewer than ten. V gene TRBV2 combines with J gene TRBJ1-6, with D perhaps TRBD1 (6 bases). CDR3 length: 14 amino acids. Germline assignment: CDR1 SNHLY and CDR2 FYNNEI. The germline V and J ends were trimmed by 4 bases and 10 bases, with 14 bases remaining between them. The CDR3 loop reads CASSGGTGRSPLHF. In nucleotides, the CDR3 is TGTGCCAGCAGTGGTGGTACAGGGAGGTCACCCCTCCACTTT.

The chain links TRBV7-9 to TRBJ2-2; TRBD1 might be the D (5 bases). Germline CDR1 is SEHNR and CDR2 is FQNEAQ (reference sequence). Trimming cost V 0 bases and J 4 bases, with 12 bases left between them. The CDR3 runs 16 residues. CDR3 coding DNA: TGTGCCAGCAGCTTAGCGTGGGGCTTACTCACCGGGGAGCTGTTTTTT. Its protein is CASSLAWGLLTGELFF.

This clonotype was recorded only once. The chain employs TRBV7-3 and TRBJ1-6; D is undetermined. Germline V CDR1 and CDR2: SGHTA, FQGTGA. This CDR3 is built from 17 residues. V lost 2 bases to trimming and J lost 0 bases, with 11 bases between them. CDR3 protein: CASSLSAASSYNSPLHF. CDR3 coding DNA: TGTGCCAGCAGCTTATCGGCAGCGAGCTCCTATAATTCACCCCTCCACTTT.

The chain has TRBV6-1 and TRBJ2-3, with 10 positions matching TRBD2. Germline trimming cut 6 bases from V and 4 bases from J; bases unmatched to any gene: 4. Germline CDR1 and CDR2: MNHNS and SASEGT. CDR3 length: 14 amino acids. CDR3 amino acids: CASRAGGPADTQYF. In DNA form, the CDR3 reads TGTGCCAGCAGAGCGGGAGGGCCTGCAGATACGCAGTATTTT.